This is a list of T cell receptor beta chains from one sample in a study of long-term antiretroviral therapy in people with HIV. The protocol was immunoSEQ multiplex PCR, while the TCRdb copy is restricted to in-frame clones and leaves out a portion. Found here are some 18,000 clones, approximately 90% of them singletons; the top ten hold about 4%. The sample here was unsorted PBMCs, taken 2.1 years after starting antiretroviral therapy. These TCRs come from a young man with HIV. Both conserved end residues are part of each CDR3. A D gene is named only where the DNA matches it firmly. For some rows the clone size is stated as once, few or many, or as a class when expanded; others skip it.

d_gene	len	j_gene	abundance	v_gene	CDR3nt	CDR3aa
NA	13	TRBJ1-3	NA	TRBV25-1	TGTGCCAGCAGTGAGACCCCTAGGGACACCATATATTTT	CASSETPRDTIYF
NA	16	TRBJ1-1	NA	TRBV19	TGTGCCAGTAGTGACGACCGGGATTCTCCGGTCACTGAAGCTTTCTTT	CASSDDRDSPVTEAFF
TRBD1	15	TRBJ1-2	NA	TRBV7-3	TGTGCCAGCAGCTTAATGGGGACAGGGGTCGGTGGCTACACCTTC	CASSLMGTGVGGYTF
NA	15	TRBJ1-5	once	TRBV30	TGTGCCTGGAGTGTACAGGGAGGGGCGATCCAGCCCCAGCATTTT	CAWSVQGGAIQPQHF
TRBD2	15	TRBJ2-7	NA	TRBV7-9	TGTGCCAGCAGCTTAGCAACGGGAGGTTTCAGCGAGCAGTACTTC	CASSLATGGFSEQYF
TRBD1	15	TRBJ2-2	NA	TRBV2	TGTGCCAGCAGCGTACGAGGGGGCACCACCGGGGAGCTGTTTTTT	CASSVRGGTTGELFF
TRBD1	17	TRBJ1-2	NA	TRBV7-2	TGTGCCAGCAGCTTAATAGGAGCCAGGACAGGGGGATATGGCTACACCTTC	CASSLIGARTGGYGYTF
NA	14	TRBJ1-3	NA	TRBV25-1	TGTGCCAGCAGTGAACCGTCAGGGGCCAACACCATATATTTT	CASSEPSGANTIYF
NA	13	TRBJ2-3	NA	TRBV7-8	TGTGCCAGCAGGAGTCAGCTCACAGATACGCAGTATTTT	CASRSQLTDTQYF
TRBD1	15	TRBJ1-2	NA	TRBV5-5	TGTGCCAGCTCCCTGGCGGGGGACAGGGGTCGTGGCTACACCTTC	CASSLAGDRGRGYTF
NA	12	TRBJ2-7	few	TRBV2	TGTGCCAGCAGTGTATTGCCCTACGAGCAGTACTTC	CASSVLPYEQYF
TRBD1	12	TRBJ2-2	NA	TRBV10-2	TGCGCCAGCCTACAGGGGTTCGGGGAGCTGTTTTTT	CASLQGFGELFF
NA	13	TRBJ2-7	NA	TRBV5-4	TGTGCCAGCAGCTTGGACAGATCATACGAGCAGTACTTC	CASSLDRSYEQYF
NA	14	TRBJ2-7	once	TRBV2	TGTGCCAGCTCAGCCGAGAACAAGGCCTACGAGCAGTACTTC	CASSAENKAYEQYF
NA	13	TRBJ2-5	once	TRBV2	TGTGCCAGCAGTGTCGAGGTACAAGAGACCCAGTACTTC	CASSVEVQETQYF
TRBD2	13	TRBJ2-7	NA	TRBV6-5	TGTGCCAGTGGACTAGCGGGACCCTACGAGCAGTACTTC	CASGLAGPYEQYF
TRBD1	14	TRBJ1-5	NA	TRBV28	TGTGCCAGCAGTTTCGGACAGGGGATTCTGCCCCAGCATTTT	CASSFGQGILPQHF
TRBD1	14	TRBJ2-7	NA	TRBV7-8	TGTGCCAGCAGCTTGCTGGGACAGTCCTACGAGCAGTACTTC	CASSLLGQSYEQYF
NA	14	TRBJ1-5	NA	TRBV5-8	TGTGCCAGCAGCTTGGAAGGGACTAATCAGCCCCAGCATTTT	CASSLEGTNQPQHF
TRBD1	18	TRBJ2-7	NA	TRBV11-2	TGTGCCAGCAGTTTTCTGCACCTCGACAGGGCGGTCTACTACGAGCAGTACTTC	CASSFLHLDRAVYYEQYF
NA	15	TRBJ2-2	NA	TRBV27	TGTGCCAGCAGCCGAAAGGGACAGAACACCGGGGAGCTGTTTTTT	CASSRKGQNTGELFF
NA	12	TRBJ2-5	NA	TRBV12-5	TGTGCTAGTGGTTTAGGGGAAAAGACCCAGTACTTC	CASGLGEKTQYF